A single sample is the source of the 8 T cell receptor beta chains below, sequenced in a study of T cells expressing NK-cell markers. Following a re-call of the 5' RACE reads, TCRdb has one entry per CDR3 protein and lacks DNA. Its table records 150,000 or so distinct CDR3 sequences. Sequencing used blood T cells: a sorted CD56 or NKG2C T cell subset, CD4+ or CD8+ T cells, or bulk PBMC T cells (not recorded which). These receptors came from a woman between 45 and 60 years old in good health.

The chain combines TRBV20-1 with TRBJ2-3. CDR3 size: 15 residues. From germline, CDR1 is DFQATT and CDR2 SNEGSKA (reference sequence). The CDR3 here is CSARGLRFSTDTQYF.

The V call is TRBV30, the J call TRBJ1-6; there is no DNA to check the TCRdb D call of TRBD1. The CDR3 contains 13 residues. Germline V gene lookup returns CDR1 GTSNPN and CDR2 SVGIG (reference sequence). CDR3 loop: CAWGDGNNSPLHF.

The CDR3 region is CASSSPGERNIQYF. The chain recombines TRBV7-9 with TRBJ2-4; with no DNA, the TCRdb D assignment of TRBD1 cannot be verified. CDR1 and CDR2 from the germline V gene are SEHNR and FQNEAQ (reference sequence). This CDR3 comprises 14 residues.

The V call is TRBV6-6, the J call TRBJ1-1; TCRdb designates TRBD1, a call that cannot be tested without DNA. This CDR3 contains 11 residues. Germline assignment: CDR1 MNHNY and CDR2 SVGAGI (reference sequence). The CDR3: CATATGGEAFF.

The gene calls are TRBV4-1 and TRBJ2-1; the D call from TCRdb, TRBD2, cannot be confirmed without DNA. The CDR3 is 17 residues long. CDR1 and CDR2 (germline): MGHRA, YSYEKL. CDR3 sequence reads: CASTIGLAGAGDDEQFF.

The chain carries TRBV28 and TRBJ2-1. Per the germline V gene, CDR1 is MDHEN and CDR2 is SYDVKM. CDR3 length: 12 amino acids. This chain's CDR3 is CASSIGVNEQFF.

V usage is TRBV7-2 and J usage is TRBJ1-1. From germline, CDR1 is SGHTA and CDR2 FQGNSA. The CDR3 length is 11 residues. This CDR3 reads CASSFGVRAFF. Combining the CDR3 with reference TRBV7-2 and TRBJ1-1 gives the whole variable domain GAGVSQSPSNKVTEKGKDVELRCDPISGHTALYWYRQSLGQGLEFLIYFQGNSAPDKSGLPSDRFSAERTGGSVSTLTIQRTQQEDSAVYLCASSFGVRAFFGQGTRLTVV.

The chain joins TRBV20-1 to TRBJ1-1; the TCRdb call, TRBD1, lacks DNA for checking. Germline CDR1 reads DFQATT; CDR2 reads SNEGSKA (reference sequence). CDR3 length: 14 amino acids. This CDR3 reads CSARKDGAEAEAFF.